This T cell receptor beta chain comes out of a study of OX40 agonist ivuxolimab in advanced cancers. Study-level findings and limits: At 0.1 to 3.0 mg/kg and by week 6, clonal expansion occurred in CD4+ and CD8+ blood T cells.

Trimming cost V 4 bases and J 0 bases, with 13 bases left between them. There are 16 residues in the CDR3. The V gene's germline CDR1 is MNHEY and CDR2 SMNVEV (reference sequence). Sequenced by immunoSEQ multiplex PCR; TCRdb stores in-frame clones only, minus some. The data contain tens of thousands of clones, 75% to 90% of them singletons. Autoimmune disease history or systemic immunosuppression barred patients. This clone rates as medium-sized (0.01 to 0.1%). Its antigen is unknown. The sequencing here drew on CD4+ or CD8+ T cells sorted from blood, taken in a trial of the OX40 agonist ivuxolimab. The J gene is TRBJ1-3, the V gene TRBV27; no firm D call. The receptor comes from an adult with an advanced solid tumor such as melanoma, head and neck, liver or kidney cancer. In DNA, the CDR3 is TGTGCCAGCAGTTCAGACGCACGAATCTCTGGAAACACCATATATTTT. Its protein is CASSSDARISGNTIYF.